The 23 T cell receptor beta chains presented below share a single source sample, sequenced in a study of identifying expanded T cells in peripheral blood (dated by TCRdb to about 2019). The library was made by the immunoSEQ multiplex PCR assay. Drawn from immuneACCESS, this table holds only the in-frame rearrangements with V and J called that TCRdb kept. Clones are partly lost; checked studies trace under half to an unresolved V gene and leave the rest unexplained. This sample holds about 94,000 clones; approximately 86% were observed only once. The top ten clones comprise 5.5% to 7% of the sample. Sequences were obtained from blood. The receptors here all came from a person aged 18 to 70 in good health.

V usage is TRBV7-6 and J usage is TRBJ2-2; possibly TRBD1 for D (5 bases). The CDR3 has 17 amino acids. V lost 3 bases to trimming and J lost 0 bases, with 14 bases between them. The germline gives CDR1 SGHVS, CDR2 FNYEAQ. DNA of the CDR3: TGTGCCAGCAGCTTGTACCCCAGGGATACGAACACCGGGGAGCTGTTTTTT. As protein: CASSLYPRDTNTGELFF.

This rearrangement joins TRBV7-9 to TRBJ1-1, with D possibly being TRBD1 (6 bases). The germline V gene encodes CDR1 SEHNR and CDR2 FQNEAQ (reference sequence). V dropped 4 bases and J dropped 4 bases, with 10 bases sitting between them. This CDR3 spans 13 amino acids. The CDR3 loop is CASSSQGPTEAFF. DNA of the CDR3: TGTGCCAGCAGCTCACAGGGTCCCACTGAAGCTTTCTTT.

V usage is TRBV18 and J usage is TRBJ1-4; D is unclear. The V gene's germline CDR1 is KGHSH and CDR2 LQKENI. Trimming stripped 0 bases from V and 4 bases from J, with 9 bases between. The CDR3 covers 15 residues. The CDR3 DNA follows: TGTGCCAGCTCACCACCGGCCCAGATTAATGAAAAACTGTTTTTT. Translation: CASSPPAQINEKLFF.

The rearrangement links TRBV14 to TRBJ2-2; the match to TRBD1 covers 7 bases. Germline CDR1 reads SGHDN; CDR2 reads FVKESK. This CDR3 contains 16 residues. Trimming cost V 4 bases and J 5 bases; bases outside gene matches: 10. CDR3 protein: CASSPLSTGYTGELFF. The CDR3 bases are TGTGCCAGCAGCCCTTTGTCGACAGGGTATACCGGGGAGCTGTTTTTT.

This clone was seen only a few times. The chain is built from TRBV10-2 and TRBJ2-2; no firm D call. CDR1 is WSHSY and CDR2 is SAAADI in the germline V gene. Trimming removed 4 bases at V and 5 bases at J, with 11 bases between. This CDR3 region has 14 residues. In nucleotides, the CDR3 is TGCGCCAGCAGTGGTGACCAGGTGACCGGGGAGCTGTTTTTT. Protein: CASSGDQVTGELFF.

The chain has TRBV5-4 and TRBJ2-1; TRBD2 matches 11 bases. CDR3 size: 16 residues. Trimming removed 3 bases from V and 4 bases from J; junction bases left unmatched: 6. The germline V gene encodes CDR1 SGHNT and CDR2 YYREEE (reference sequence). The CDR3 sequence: CASSWAGTSGYNEQFF. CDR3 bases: TGTGCCAGCAGCTGGGCCGGGACTAGCGGATACAATGAGCAGTTCTTC.

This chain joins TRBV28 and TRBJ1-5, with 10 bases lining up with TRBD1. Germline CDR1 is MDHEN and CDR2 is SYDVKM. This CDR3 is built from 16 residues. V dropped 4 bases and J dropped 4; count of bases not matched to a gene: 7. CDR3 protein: CASSSPGTGVNQPQHF. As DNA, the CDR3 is TGTGCCAGCAGTTCCCCCGGGACAGGGGTAAATCAGCCCCAGCATTTT.

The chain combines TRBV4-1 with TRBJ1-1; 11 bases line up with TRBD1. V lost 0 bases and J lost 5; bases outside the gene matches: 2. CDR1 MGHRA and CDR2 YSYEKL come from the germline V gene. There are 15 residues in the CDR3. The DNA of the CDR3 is TGCGCCAGCAGCCAAGAGGGGACAGGGGGAACTGAAGCTTTCTTT. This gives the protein CASSQEGTGGTEAFF.

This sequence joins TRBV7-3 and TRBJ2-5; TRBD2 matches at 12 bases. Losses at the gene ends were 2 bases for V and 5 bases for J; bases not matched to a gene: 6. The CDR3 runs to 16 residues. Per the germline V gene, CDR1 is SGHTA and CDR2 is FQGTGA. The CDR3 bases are TGTGCCAGCAGCTTAGTCGCTAGCGGGGGGGCGGAGACCCAGTACTTC. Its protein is CASSLVASGGAETQYF.

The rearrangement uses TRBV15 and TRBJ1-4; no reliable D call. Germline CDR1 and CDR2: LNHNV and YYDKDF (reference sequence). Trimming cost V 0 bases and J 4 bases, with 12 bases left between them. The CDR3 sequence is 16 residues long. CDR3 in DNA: TGTGCCACCAGCAGAGATAGTCGGGGTTATAATGAAAAACTGTTTTTT. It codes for CATSRDSRGYNEKLFF.

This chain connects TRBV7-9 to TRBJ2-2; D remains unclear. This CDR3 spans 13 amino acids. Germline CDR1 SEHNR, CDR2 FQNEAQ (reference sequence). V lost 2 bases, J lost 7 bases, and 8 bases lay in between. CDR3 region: CASSLFSGGELFF. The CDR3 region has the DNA TGTGCCAGCAGCTTATTCTCGGGCGGGGAGCTGTTTTTT.

The DNA of the CDR3 is TGTGCCAGCAGCCCGGTAGGGACAGGGTTTGGCTACACCTTC. This gives the protein CASSPVGTGFGYTF. The V gene is TRBV5-6, the J gene TRBJ1-2; TRBD1 matches 9 bases. J gave up 7 bases and V 4 bases, and 8 bases lay outside the gene matches. CDR1 and CDR2 from the germline V gene are SGHDT and YYEEEE. This CDR3 contains 14 residues.

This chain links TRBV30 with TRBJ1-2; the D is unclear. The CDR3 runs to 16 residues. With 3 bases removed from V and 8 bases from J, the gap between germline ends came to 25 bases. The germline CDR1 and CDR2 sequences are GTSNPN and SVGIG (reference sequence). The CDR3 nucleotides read TGTGCCTGGAGCACAAGGACGGCGGCGCCTCGTCGGGGCTACACCTTC. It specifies CAWSTRTAAPRRGYTF.

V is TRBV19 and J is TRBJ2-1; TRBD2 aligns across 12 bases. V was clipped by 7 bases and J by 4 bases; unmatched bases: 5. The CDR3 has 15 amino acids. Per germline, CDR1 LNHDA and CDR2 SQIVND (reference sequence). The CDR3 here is CASKASGGAYNEQFF. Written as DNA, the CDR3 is TGTGCCAGTAAGGCTAGCGGGGGGGCTTACAATGAGCAGTTCTTC.

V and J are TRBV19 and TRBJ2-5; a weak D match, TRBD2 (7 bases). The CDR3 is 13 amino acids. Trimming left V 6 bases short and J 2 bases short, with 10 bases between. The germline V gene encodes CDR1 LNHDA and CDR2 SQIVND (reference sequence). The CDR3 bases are TGTGCCAGTAGGGGGGGGCCTCAAGAGACCCAGTACTTC. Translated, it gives CASRGGPQETQYF.

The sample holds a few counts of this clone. The CDR3: CASNPTGDTQYF. The CDR3 bases are TGTGCCAGCAATCCCACAGGGGATACGCAGTATTTT. This chain connects TRBV28 to TRBJ2-3; D may be TRBD1 (6 bases). Germline V gene sequence: CDR1 MDHEN, CDR2 SYDVKM. Trimming removed 7 bases at V and 6 bases at J, with 11 bases between. The CDR3 spans 12 residues.

The CDR3 is CASSLSRGASNTGELFF. The CDR3 bases are TGTGCCAGCAGCCTATCCAGGGGTGCCTCGAACACCGGGGAGCTGTTTTTT. The chain has TRBV7-9 and TRBJ2-2; a possible D gene is TRBD1 (6 bases). This CDR3 spans 17 amino acids. Trimming stripped 5 bases from V and 0 bases from J, with 16 bases between. Germline CDR1 is SEHNR and CDR2 is FQNEAQ (reference sequence).

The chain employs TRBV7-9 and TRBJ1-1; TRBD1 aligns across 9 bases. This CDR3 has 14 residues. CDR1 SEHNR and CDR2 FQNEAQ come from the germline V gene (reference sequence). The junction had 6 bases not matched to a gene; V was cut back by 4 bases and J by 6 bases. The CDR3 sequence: CASSYGTGRPEAFF. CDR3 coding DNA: TGTGCCAGCAGCTACGGGACAGGGAGGCCTGAAGCTTTCTTT.

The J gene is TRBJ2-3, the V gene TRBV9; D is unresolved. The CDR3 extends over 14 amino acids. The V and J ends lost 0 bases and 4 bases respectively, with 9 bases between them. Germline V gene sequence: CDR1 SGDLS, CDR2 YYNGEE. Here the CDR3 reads CASSVAAVADTQYF. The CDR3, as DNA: TGTGCCAGCAGCGTAGCGGCGGTTGCAGATACGCAGTATTTT.

The CDR3 sequence: CASSDPGLAGGEQYF. The CDR3 DNA reads as TGCGCCAGCAGCGACCCGGGACTAGCGGGTGGAGAGCAGTACTTC. The chain carries TRBV5-1 and TRBJ2-7; 12 bases fit TRBD2. The trim removed 4 bases at V and 7 bases at J, leaving 9 bases unmatched. This CDR3 region has 15 residues. Germline V gene sequence: CDR1 SGHRS, CDR2 YFSETQ.

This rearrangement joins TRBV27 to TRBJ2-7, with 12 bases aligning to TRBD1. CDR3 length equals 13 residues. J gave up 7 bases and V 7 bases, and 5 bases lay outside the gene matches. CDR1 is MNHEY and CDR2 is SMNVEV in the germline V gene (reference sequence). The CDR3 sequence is CASKGQGAGEQYF. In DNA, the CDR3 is TGTGCCAGCAAGGGACAGGGGGCGGGGGAGCAGTACTTC.

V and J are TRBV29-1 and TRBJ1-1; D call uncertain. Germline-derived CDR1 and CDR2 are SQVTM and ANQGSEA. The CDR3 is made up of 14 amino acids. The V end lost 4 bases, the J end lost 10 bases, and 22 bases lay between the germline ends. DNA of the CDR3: TGCAGCGTTGGTCGGCCCGTTGGAACAGATCGAGCTTTCTTT. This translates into CSVGRPVGTDRAFF. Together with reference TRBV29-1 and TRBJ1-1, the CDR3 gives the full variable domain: SAVISQKPSRDICQRGTSLTIQCQVDSQVTMMFWYRQQPGQSLTLIATANQGSEATYESGFVIDKFPISRPNLTFSTLTVSNMSPEDSSIYLCSVGRPVGTDRAFFGQGTRLTVV.

CDR3 sequence reads: CASSLEAGPQHF. CDR3 nucleotide sequence: TGTGCCAGCAGCTTGGAAGCAGGGCCCCAGCATTTT. The V gene is TRBV5-4, the J gene TRBJ1-5, with D unresolved. The CDR3 covers 12 residues. The germline V gene has CDR1 SGHNT and CDR2 YYREEE (reference sequence). The V end was cut by 0 bases, the J end by 9 bases, with 7 bases between.